This T cell receptor (beta chain) was identified during a study of vaccination effects on CD4 cells after COVID-19. Findings and caveats of the study: The study enrolled few convalescent patients and sampled no early post-infection timepoints.

Under the ViraFEST assay, PBMC were stimulated with viral peptide pools so that antigen-specific CD4+ T cells expanded. Sequencing was performed afterwards. Scientists isolated CD4+ T cells after an approximately 9-day culture period ended. Participants completed two doses of the BNT162b2 or mRNA-1273 vaccine. According to the study, vaccine recipients showed no prior SARS-CoV-2 infection and negative nucleocapsid antibodies. Note on this clone: Its antigen is undetermined.

CDR3 length: 14 amino acids. The germline V gene has CDR1 LNHDA and CDR2 SQIVND (reference sequence). The trim removed 7 bases at V and 5 bases at J, leaving 5 bases unmatched. TCRdb's copy holds only in-frame clones and misses some; the assay was immunoSEQ multiplex PCR. Seen here are 17,000 or so clones, around 64% observed once, and the top ten hold roughly 9.3%. The receptor's source is a human donor who received a COVID-19 vaccine. Sequenced here: CD4+ T cells from PBMCs cultured with SARS-CoV-2 spike peptides, sampled after COVID-19 vaccination. This chain connects TRBV19 to TRBJ2-3, with 11 bases identical to TRBD2. The CDR3 nucleotides are TGTGCCAGTACTCAAGGGACTAGCGGAGATACGCAGTATTTT. Amino acid sequence: CASTQGTSGDTQYF.